This is a list of T cell receptor beta chains from one sample in a study of T-cell reconstitution after alpha-beta-depleted transplantation in children. TCRdb processed the PCR reads anew with MiXCR; each CDR3 protein has one entry. The sample holds 200,000 to 250,000 distinct CDR3 sequences, 20% to 30% seen once. The sample consisted of PBMCs, mostly from graft donor cells, taken 360 days after TCRalphabeta/CD19-depleted stem cell transplant. These receptor sequences come from a female patient aged 2 to 10 who had a stem cell transplant for congenital amegakaryocytic thrombocytopenia, so the T cells may come from the graft donor. The CDR3 runs from the conserved cysteine through the conserved F or W. D genes are given only for firm matches. Only part of the rows carry a size: once, few, many, or a class if the clone is expanded.

J gene | D gene | clone size | V gene | CDR3 DNA | CDR3 protein
TRBJ2-2 | TRBD2 | few | TRBV5-5 | TGTGCCAGCAGCTCGCCGGGACTAGCGGGAGCGAACACCGGGGAGCTGTTTTTT | CASSSPGLAGANTGELFF
TRBJ2-5 | . | few | TRBV20-1 | TGCAGTGCTAGAGCTGTCGACCAAGAGACCCAGTACTTC | CSARAVDQETQYF
TRBJ2-1 | . | few | TRBV10-3 | TGTGCCACGGCTTTGGACGGCGCCAGGAGCAATGAGCAGTTCTTC | CATALDGARSNEQFF
TRBJ2-3 | . | . | TRBV29-1 | TGCAGCGTTGAAGTTGGGACTGTAGCTACAGATACGCAGTATTTT | CSVEVGTVATDTQYF
TRBJ2-3 | TRBD2 | many | TRBV29-1 | TGCAGCGTTGGGACTAGCGGAGGCACAGATACGCAGTATTTT | CSVGTSGGTDTQYF
TRBJ1-2 | . | . | TRBV29-1 | TGCAGCGTTTACGAAATAGGCGGCGGCTACACCTTC | CSVYEIGGGYTF
TRBJ1-6 | . | . | TRBV28 | TGTGCCAGCAGACAGGCGAGCTCCTATAATTCACCCCTCCACTTT | CASRQASSYNSPLHF
TRBJ2-3 | . | . | TRBV11-2 | TGTGCCAGCAGCTTAGGGGGCTGGGGAGATACGCAGTATTTT | CASSLGGWGDTQYF
TRBJ2-5 | . | few | TRBV29-1 | TGCAGCGTTCTGAAGGGCGGGGAGACCCAGTACTTC | CSVLKGGETQYF
TRBJ2-7 | TRBD1 | . | TRBV24-1 | TGTGCCACCAGTGACGGCCGGGACAGGGGGTTCAAGCAGTACTTC | CATSDGRDRGFKQYF
TRBJ2-5 | TRBD1 | many | TRBV12-3/TRBV12-4 | TGTGCCAGCAGTTGGGACAGGCAAGAGACCCAGTACTTC | CASSWDRQETQYF
TRBJ2-1 | . | few | TRBV28 | TGTGCCAGCGGTATTCCGGATAGATCCTACAATGAGCAGTTCTTC | CASGIPDRSYNEQFF
TRBJ2-3 | TRBD1 | . | TRBV6-1 | TGTGCCAGCAGGGACAGGGGGCAAATCACAGATACGCAGTATTTT | CASRDRGQITDTQYF
TRBJ1-3 | . | . | TRBV28 | TGTGCCAGCAGTTCTTATTTTGGAAACACCATATATTTT | CASSSYFGNTIYF
TRBJ1-1 | . | many | TRBV5-1 | TGCGCCAGCAGCTACCTCGGGGGCCAGAACACTGAAGCTTTCTTT | CASSYLGGQNTEAFF
TRBJ2-5 | . | . | TRBV7-7 | TGTGCCAGCAGCTTTGACTTCGGAGAGACCCAGTACTTC | CASSFDFGETQYF
TRBJ2-3 | . | . | TRBV10-3 | TGTGCCATCAGTGACACCCCGGGAAACACAGATACGCAGTATTTT | CAISDTPGNTDTQYF
TRBJ2-7 | . | few | TRBV4-1 | TGCGCCAGCAGCCAAGGATTAGGGAGGACCAGGGACGAGCAGTACTTC | CASSQGLGRTRDEQYF
TRBJ2-5 | TRBD2 | . | TRBV6-2/TRBV6-3 | TGTGCCAGCAGGGGACGACTAGCGGGGGTTGAGACCCAGTACTTC | CASRGRLAGVETQYF
TRBJ1-4 | . | few | TRBV12-3/TRBV12-4 | TGTGCCAGCAGTTTTGATCCTTTGACAGTTAATGAAAAACTGTTTTTT | CASSFDPLTVNEKLFF
TRBJ2-3 | TRBD2 | . | TRBV12-3/TRBV12-4 | TGTGCCAGCAGTTTCCTAGCGGGGCCCACAGATACGCAGTATTTT | CASSFLAGPTDTQYF
TRBJ2-2 | TRBD1 | . | TRBV11-2 | TGTGCCAGCAGCCTGACAGGGACCCAGGGCGCCGGGGAGCTGTTTTTT | CASSLTGTQGAGELFF
TRBJ2-2 | . | . | TRBV6-1 | TGTGCCAGCAGACCCGGGACTCCGAACACCGGGGAGCTGTTTTTT | CASRPGTPNTGELFF
TRBJ1-1 | . | few | TRBV21-1 | TGTGCCAGCAGCAAGTCCAGGAAGATGAACACTGAAGCTTTCTTT | CASSKSRKMNTEAFF
TRBJ1-4 | . | few | TRBV10-2 | TGCGCCAGCAGTTATCCGGGGCTCGAAAAACTGTTTTTT | CASSYPGLEKLFF
TRBJ1-2 | TRBD1 | few | TRBV29-1 | TGCAGCGGAAAACAGGGGGCCTATGGCTACACCTTC | CSGKQGAYGYTF
TRBJ2-1 | . | . | TRBV2 | TGTGCCAGCAGGGACGGGAACTACAATGAGCAGTTCTTC | CASRDGNYNEQFF
TRBJ2-4 | TRBD2 | . | TRBV20-1 | TGCAGTGCTAAGGGACTAGCGGGAGGTAAAAACATTCAGTACTTC | CSAKGLAGGKNIQYF
TRBJ2-1 | . | . | TRBV30 | TGTGCCTGGAGTGCGCGGGGCGTCTACAATGAGCAGTTCTTC | CAWSARGVYNEQFF
TRBJ1-2 | TRBD1 | . | TRBV12-3/TRBV12-4 | TGTGCCAGCAGGGACAGGGAAGGAGGCCTTTACACCTTC | CASRDREGGLYTF
TRBJ2-1 | TRBD1 | many | TRBV11-2 | TGTGCCAGCAGCGGACCGGGACAGGGGCCCTTCTTCTCCTACAATGAGCAGTTCTTC | CASSGPGQGPFFSYNEQFF
TRBJ1-2 | . | few | TRBV10-3 | TGTGCCATCAGTGAGTCGTGGGAGGGCGGACGGGACGGCTACACCTTC | CAISESWEGGRDGYTF
TRBJ1-2 | . | . | TRBV6-6 | TGTGCCAGCAGTTCAGTACGGAACTATGGCTACACCTTC | CASSSVRNYGYTF
TRBJ2-4 | TRBD1 | many | TRBV12-3/TRBV12-4 | TGTGCCAGCAGTGAATCCGGGACAGGGCCAAACATTCAGTACTTC | CASSESGTGPNIQYF
TRBJ2-7 | . | . | TRBV11-2 | TGTGCCAGCAGCTTAGTGGAGGGGGGGCACTACGAGCAGTACTTC | CASSLVEGGHYEQYF
TRBJ1-2 | . | few | TRBV6-1 | TGTGCCAGCAGTGCACTCGGGGGGAGGCTCTATGGCTACACCTTC | CASSALGGRLYGYTF
TRBJ2-1 | . | . | TRBV7-2 | TGTGCCAACAAGACGGCGGCCTATGTGAATGAGCAGTTCTTC | CANKTAAYVNEQFF
TRBJ1-1 | . | . | TRBV7-6 | TGTGCCAGCAGGGAAGCCCCCGACTCGGAATTGAACACTGAAGCTTTCTTT | CASREAPDSELNTEAFF
TRBJ2-1 | TRBD2 | . | TRBV2 | TGTGCCAGCAGGAGGATGGGGGGGACCTACAATGAGCAGTTCTTC | CASRRMGGTYNEQFF
TRBJ1-2 | . | . | TRBV4-1 | TGCGCCAGCAGCCAACCCACGGCAGGCAACTATGGCTACACCTTC | CASSQPTAGNYGYTF
TRBJ2-3 | . | . | TRBV28 | TGTGCCAGCAGTCCGTATTCATTCGGGGGCACAGATACGCAGTATTTT | CASSPYSFGGTDTQYF
TRBJ2-1 | TRBD2 | few | TRBV10-3 | TGTGCCATCAGCCGCCTTACCGGGACTAGCGGGGGCAATGAGCAGTTCTTC | CAISRLTGTSGGNEQFF
TRBJ2-3 | . | . | TRBV7-9 | TGTGCCAGCAGCTTAGTAACGGCCACAGATACGCAGTATTTT | CASSLVTATDTQYF
TRBJ2-3 | TRBD2 | . | TRBV6-5 | TGTGCCAGCAGTTACCGGCGGAGCGGGGGGCCCACAGATACGCAGTATTTT | CASSYRRSGGPTDTQYF
TRBJ2-1 | . | few | TRBV6-2/TRBV6-3 | TGTGCCAGCAGGGACTCCTCGCATTACAATGAGCAGTTCTTC | CASRDSSHYNEQFF
TRBJ2-5 | . | . | TRBV12-3/TRBV12-4 | TGTGCCAGCAGTTTACGGGTCTTTGGGATTCAAGAGACCCAGTACTTC | CASSLRVFGIQETQYF
TRBJ2-1 | . | . | TRBV12-3/TRBV12-4 | TGTGCCAGCAGTTTTCTATTTGTAGAAAGGGGTTACAATGAGCAGTTCTTC | CASSFLFVERGYNEQFF
TRBJ2-1 | . | many | TRBV7-2 | TGTGCCAGCAGCTTAGTTAGCTCGATCCCCAATGAGCAGTTCTTC | CASSLVSSIPNEQFF
TRBJ2-3 | . | . | TRBV6-1 | TGTGCCAGCAGTGCTTCATTTGTGGATACGCAGTATTTT | CASSASFVDTQYF
TRBJ2-5 | TRBD1 | few | TRBV29-1 | TGCAGCGCGGACAGGGGGTCGTTCGAGACCCAGTACTTC | CSADRGSFETQYF
TRBJ1-5 | . | . | TRBV10-3 | TGTGCCATCAGTAATATACCAAAACTCACGGGACTAACCAATCAGCCCCAGCATTTT | CAISNIPKLTGLTNQPQHF
TRBJ2-3 | TRBD1 | . | TRBV19 | TGTGCCAGTAGGGGTAACAGGGGACCCATTACGCAGTATTTT | CASRGNRGPITQYF
TRBJ2-7 | TRBD1 | . | TRBV28 | TGTGCCAGCAGTTTAAATCACGGGGACAGGGAACCAGGGGACGAGCAGTACTTC | CASSLNHGDREPGDEQYF
TRBJ2-7 | . | . | TRBV20-1 | TGCAGTGCTCTCATCAGGGCCCCCTACGAGCAGTACTTC | CSALIRAPYEQYF
TRBJ2-7 | . | few | TRBV29-1 | TGCAGCGTTGAAACGCGGGGGCCGCACTACGAGCAGTACTTC | CSVETRGPHYEQYF
TRBJ1-4 | . | . | TRBV20-1 | TGCAGTGCTAGTTGGGAGGGTCGAGGGATCGGAAAACTGTTTTTT | CSASWEGRGIGKLFF
TRBJ2-1 | . | few | TRBV29-1 | TGCAGCGTTGCTGACAGGATCGTCTTCAATGAGCAGTTCTTC | CSVADRIVFNEQFF
TRBJ2-3 | TRBD2 | few | TRBV5-4 | TGTGCCAGCAGCTTGGGGGGCCTAGCGGGCGGAGATACGCAGTATTTT | CASSLGGLAGGDTQYF
TRBJ2-5 | TRBD1 | . | TRBV5-4 | TGTGCCAGCAGCTTGGATCCCACAGGGGGGGAGACCCAGTACTTC | CASSLDPTGGETQYF